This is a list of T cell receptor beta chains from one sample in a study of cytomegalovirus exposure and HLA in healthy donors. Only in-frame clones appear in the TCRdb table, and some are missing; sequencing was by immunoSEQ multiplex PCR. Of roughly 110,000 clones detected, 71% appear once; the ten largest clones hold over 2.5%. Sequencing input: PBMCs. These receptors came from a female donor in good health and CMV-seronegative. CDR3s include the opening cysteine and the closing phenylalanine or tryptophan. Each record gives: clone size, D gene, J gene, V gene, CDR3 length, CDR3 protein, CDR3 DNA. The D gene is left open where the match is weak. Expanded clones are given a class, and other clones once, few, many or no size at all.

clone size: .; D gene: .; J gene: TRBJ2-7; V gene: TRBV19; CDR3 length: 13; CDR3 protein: CASSPLFGAEQYF; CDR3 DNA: TGTGCCAGTAGTCCGCTTTTTGGAGCCGAGCAGTACTTC
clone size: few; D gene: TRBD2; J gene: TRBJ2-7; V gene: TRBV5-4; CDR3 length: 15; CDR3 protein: CASSPGLAGSGEQYF; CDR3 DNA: TGTGCCAGCAGCCCCGGACTAGCGGGATCTGGGGAGCAGTACTTC
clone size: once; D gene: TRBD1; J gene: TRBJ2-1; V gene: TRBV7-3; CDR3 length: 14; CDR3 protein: CASSLATGWNEQFF; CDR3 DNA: TGTGCCAGCAGCTTGGCGACAGGGTGGAATGAGCAGTTCTTC
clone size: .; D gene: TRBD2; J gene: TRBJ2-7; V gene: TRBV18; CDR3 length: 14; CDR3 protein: CASRGVAGGYEQYF; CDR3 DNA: TGTGCCAGCCGAGGAGTAGCGGGAGGTTACGAGCAGTACTTC
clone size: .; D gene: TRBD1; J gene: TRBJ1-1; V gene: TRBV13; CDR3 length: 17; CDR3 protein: CASSSQSRDRVDTEAFF; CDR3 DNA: TGTGCCAGCAGCTCTCAATCCCGGGACAGGGTCGACACTGAAGCTTTCTTT
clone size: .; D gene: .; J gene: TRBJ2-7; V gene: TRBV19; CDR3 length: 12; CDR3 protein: CASSTGVYEQYF; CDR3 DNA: TGTGCCAGTAGTACAGGGGTGTACGAGCAGTACTTC
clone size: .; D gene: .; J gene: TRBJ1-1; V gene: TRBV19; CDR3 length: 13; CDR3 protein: CASSNSVNTEAFF; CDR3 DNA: TGTGCCAGTAGTAATTCGGTGAACACTGAAGCTTTCTTT
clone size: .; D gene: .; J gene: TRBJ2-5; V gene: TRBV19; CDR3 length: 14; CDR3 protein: CASSILAGRETQYF; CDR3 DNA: TGTGCCAGTAGTATCTTGGCAGGGCGAGAGACCCAGTACTTC
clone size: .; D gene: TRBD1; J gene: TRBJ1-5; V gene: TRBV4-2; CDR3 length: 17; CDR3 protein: CASSQDRRTGDDQPQHF; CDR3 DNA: TGTGCCAGCAGCCAAGATCGCAGGACAGGGGACGATCAGCCCCAGCATTTT
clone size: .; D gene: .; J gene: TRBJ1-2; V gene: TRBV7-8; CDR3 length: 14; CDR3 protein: CASSPRQEAYGYTF; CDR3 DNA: TGTGCCAGCAGCCCAAGACAGGAGGCCTATGGCTACACCTTC
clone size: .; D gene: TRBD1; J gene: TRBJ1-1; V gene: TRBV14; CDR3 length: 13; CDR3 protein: CASSQIPTGGAFF; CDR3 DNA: TGTGCCAGCAGCCAGATCCCTACAGGGGGAGCTTTCTTT
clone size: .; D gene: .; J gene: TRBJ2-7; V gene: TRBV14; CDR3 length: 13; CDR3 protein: CASSQVQGYEQYF; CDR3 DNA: TGTGCCAGCAGCCAGGTACAGGGCTACGAGCAGTACTTC
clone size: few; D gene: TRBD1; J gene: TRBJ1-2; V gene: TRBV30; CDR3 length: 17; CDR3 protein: CAWSVPSRPGTGDGYTF; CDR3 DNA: TGTGCCTGGAGTGTCCCGAGCCGACCCGGGACAGGGGACGGCTACACCTTC
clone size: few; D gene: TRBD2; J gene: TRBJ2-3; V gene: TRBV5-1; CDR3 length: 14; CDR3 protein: CASYRSGNADTQYF; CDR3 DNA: TGCGCCAGCTACCGAAGCGGGAATGCAGATACGCAGTATTTT
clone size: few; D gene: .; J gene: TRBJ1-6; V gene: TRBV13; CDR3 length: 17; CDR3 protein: CASSPPGLDLGNSPLHF; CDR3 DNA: TGTGCCAGCAGCCCGCCGGGACTCGATTTGGGTAATTCACCCCTCCACTTT
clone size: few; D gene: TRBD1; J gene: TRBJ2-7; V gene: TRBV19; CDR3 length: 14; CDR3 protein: CASSPQGESYEQYF; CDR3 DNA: TGTGCCAGTAGTCCACAGGGGGAGTCCTACGAGCAGTACTTC
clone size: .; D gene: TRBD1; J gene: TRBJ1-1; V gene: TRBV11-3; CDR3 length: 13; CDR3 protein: CASSLGPDREAFF; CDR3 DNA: TGTGCCAGCAGCTTAGGTCCGGACAGGGAAGCTTTCTTT
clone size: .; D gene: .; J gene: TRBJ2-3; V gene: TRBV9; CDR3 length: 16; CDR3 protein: CASSVAGGLSTDTQYF; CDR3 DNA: TGTGCCAGCAGCGTAGCTGGGGGACTTAGCACAGATACGCAGTATTTT
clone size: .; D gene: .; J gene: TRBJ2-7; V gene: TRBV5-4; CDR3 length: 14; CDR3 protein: CASSSHYAGIEQYF; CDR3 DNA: TGTGCCAGCAGCTCCCACTACGCCGGGATCGAGCAGTACTTC
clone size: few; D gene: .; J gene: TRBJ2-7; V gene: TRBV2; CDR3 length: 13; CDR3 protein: CASSGRQFYEQYF; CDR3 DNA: TGTGCCAGCAGCGGGAGACAGTTCTACGAGCAGTACTTC
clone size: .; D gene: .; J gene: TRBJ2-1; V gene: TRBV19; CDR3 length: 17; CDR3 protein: CASSIAVAASSYNEQFF; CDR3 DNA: TGTGCCAGTAGTATAGCGGTTGCGGCTAGCTCCTACAATGAGCAGTTCTTC
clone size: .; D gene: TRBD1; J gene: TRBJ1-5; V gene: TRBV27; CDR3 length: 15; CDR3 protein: CASSLKGQGYQPQHF; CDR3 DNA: TGTGCCAGCAGTTTAAAGGGACAGGGTTATCAGCCCCAGCATTTT
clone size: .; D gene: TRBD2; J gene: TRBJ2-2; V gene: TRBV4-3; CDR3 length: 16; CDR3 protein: CASSQSGGRNTGELFF; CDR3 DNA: TGCGCCAGCAGCCAGTCTGGCGGGAGAAACACCGGGGAGCTGTTTTTT
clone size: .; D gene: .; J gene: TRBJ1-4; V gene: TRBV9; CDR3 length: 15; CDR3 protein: CASSKTGNTNEKLFF; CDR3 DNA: TGTGCCAGCAGCAAAACAGGGAACACTAATGAAAAACTGTTTTTT
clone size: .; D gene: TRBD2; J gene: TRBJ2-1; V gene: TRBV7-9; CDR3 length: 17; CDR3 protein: CASSFPRAGAPYNEQFF; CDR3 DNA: TGTGCCAGCAGCTTTCCCCGTGCGGGAGCGCCATATAATGAGCAGTTCTTC
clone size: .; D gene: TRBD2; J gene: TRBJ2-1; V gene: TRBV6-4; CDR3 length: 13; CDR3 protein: CASSPGTSGEQFF; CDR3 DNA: TGTGCCAGCTCCCCCGGGACTAGCGGCGAGCAGTTCTTC
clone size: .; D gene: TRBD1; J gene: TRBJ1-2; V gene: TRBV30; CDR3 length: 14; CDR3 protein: CAWSPDRGNYGYTF; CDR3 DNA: TGTGCCTGGAGCCCAGACAGGGGTAACTATGGCTACACCTTC
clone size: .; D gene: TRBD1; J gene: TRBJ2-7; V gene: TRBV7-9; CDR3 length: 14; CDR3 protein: CASSSTGTGDRQYF; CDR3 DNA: TGTGCCAGCAGCTCTACCGGGACAGGGGATCGGCAGTACTTC
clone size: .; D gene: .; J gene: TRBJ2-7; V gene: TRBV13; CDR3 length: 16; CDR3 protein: CASSPPLALGTYEQYF; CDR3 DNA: TGTGCCAGCAGCCCCCCCCTAGCGCTAGGGACCTACGAGCAGTACTTC
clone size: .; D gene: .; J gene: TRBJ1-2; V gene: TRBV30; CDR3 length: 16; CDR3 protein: CAWRVLAPGLNYGYTF; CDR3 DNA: TGTGCCTGGCGCGTCTTAGCTCCGGGACTGAACTATGGCTACACCTTC
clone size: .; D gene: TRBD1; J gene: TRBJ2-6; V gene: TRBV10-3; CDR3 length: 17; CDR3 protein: CAISGGTGISGANVLTF; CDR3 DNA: TGTGCCATCAGTGGGGGGACAGGGATCTCTGGGGCCAACGTCCTGACTTTC
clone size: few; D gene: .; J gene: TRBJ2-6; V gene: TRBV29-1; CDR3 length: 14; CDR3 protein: CSVEGDQGANVLTF; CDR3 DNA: TGCAGCGTCGAGGGGGATCAGGGGGCCAACGTCCTGACTTTC
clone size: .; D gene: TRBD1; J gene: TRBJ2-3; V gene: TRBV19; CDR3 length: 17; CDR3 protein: CASSIRDRGHSTDTQYF; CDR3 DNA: TGTGCCAGTAGTATCCGCGACAGGGGACATAGCACAGATACGCAGTATTTT
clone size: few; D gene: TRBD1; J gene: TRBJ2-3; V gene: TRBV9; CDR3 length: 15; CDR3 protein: CASSARDSRTDTQYF; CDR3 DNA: TGTGCCAGCAGCGCCCGGGACAGTCGCACAGATACGCAGTATTTT
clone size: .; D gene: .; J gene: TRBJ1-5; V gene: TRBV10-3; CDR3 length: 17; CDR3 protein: CAISGGLMGGSNQPQHF; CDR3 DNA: TGTGCCATCAGTGGGGGTTTGATGGGGGGTAGCAATCAGCCCCAGCATTTT
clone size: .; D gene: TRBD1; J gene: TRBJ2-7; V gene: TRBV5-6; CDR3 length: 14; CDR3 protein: CASSLTGVNYEQYF; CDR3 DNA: TGTGCCAGCAGCTTGACAGGGGTAAACTACGAGCAGTACTTC
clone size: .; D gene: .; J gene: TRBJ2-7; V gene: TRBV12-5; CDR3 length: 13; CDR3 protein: CASGFKGGNEQYF; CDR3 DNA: TGTGCTAGTGGTTTTAAGGGGGGGAACGAGCAGTACTTC
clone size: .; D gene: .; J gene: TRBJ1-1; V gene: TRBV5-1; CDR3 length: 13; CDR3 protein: CASSLGGETEAFF; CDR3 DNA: TGCGCCAGCAGCTTGGGCGGTGAGACTGAAGCTTTCTTT
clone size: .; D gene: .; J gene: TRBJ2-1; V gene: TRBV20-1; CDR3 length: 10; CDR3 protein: CSAGHNEQFF; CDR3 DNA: TGCAGTGCTGGCCACAATGAGCAGTTCTTC
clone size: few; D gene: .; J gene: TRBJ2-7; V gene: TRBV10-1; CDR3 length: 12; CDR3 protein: CASVAEFYEQYF; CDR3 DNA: TGCGCCAGCGTGGCGGAATTCTACGAGCAGTACTTC